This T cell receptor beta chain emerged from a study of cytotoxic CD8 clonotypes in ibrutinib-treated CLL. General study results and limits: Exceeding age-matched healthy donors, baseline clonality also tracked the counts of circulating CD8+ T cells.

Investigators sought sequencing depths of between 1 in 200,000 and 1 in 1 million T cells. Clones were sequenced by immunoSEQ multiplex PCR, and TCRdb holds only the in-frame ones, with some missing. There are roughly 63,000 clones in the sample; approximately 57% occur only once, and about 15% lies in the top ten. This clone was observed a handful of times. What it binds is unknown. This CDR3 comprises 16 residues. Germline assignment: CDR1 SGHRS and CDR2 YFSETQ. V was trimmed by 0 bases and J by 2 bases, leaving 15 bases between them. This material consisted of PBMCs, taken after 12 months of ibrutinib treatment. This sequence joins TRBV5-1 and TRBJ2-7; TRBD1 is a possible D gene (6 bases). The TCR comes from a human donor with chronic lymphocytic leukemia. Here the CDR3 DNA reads TGCGCCAGCAGCTTGGAGGACAGCCGCCGTACCTACGAGCAGTACTTC. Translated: CASSLEDSRRTYEQYF.